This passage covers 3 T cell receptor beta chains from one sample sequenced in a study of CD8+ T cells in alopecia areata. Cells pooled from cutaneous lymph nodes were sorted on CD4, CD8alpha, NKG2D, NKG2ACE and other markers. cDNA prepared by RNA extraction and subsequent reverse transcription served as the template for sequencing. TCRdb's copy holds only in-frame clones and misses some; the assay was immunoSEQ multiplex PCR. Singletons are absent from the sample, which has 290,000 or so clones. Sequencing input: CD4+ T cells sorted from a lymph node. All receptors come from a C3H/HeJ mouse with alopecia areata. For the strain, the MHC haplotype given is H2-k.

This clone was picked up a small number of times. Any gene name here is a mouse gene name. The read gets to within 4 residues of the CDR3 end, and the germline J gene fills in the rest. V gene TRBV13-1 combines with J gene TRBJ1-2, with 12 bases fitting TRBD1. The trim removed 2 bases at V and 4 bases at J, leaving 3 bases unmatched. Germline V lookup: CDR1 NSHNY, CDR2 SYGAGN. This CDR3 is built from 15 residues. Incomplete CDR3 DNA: TGTGCCAGCAGTGAGCGGGGACAGGGGGCCTCC. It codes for CASSERGQGAS. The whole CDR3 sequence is CASSERGQGASDYTF.

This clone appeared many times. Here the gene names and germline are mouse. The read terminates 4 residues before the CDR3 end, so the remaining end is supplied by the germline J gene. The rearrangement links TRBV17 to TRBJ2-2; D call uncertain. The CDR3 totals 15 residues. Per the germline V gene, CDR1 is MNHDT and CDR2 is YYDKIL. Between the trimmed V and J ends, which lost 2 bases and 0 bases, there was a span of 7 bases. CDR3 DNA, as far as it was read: TGTGCTAGCAGTAGAATGACAACAAACACCGGG. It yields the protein CASSRMTTNTG. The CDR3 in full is CASSRMTTNTGQLYF.

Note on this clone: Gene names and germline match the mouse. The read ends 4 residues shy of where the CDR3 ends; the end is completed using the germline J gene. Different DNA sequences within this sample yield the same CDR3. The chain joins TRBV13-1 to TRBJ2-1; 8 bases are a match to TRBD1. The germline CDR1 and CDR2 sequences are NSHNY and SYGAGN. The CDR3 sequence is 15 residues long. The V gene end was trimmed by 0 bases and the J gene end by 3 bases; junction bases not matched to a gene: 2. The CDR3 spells CASSDAGQGYAEQFF. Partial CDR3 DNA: TGTGCCAGCAGTGATGCAGGACAGGGCTATGCT.